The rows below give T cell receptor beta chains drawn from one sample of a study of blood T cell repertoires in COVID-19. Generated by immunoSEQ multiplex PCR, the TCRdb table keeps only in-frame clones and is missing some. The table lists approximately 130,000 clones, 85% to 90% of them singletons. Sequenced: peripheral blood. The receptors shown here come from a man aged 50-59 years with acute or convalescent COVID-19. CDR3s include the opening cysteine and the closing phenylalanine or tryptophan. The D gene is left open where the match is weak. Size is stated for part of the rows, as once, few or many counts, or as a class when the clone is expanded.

TGTGCCAGCAGCGGCACTAGCGGGAGGGACAGGGAGACCCAGTACTTC | CASSGTSGRDRETQYF | TRBJ2-5 | TRBV6-6 | TRBD2 | .
TGTGCCAGCAGCGCCAGTGACAGGGGACGAACTGAAGCTTTCTTT | CASSASDRGRTEAFF | TRBJ1-1 | TRBV9 | TRBD1 | .
TGTGCCAGGCCCTGGGAGGGGACAGGGAGTGGAAATGAGCAGTTCTTC | CARPWEGTGSGNEQFF | TRBJ2-1 | TRBV21-1 | . | .
TGTGCCAGTCTCGGGACAGGGAGCGGTTTGTACAACACTGAAGCTTTCTTT | CASLGTGSGLYNTEAFF | TRBJ1-1 | TRBV18 | TRBD1 | .
TGTGCCAGTAGTATGGACAGGAAAATCTCTGGGGCCAACGTCCTGACTTTC | CASSMDRKISGANVLTF | TRBJ2-6 | TRBV19 | TRBD1 | .
TGTGCCAGCAGCTCCCACAGGTATCGTCGGTACGAGCAGTACTTC | CASSSHRYRRYEQYF | TRBJ2-7 | TRBV27 | . | .
TGTGCCAGCAGTGAAACTAGGGTCTCCTACGAGCAGTACTTC | CASSETRVSYEQYF | TRBJ2-7 | TRBV2 | . | .
TGTGCCAGCAGCCCCACCGGTGTTACTGAAGCTTTCTTT | CASSPTGVTEAFF | TRBJ1-1 | TRBV12-3/TRBV12-4 | . | .
TGCAGTGCTAGTCGAAACCTAAGGGGCTACATCGAGCAGTTCTTC | CSASRNLRGYIEQFF | TRBJ2-1 | TRBV20-1 | . | .
TGCAGCGTTGTGTGGCAGGGGGCCGAGCAGTACTTC | CSVVWQGAEQYF | TRBJ2-7 | TRBV29-1 | TRBD1 | .
TGTGCCTCCGGGACAGGGGGAGAGCAGTACTTC | CASGTGGEQYF | TRBJ2-7 | TRBV9 | TRBD1 | .
TGTGCCAGCAGCGGAACAGGGACCGCTGGAAACACCATATATTTT | CASSGTGTAGNTIYF | TRBJ1-3 | TRBV9 | . | .
TGTGCCAGCAGCTTAGTCCCGGGACAGGGGGCGTCGAGGGAGACCCAGTACTTC | CASSLVPGQGASRETQYF | TRBJ2-5 | TRBV11-2 | TRBD1 | .
TGTGCCAGCAGCTTAGGAGGGACTAGTATACTCTTC | CASSLGGTSILF | TRBJ2-1 | TRBV7-9 | TRBD2 | once
TGTGCCAGCAGCCGACTAACAAATGAGCAGTTCTTC | CASSRLTNEQFF | TRBJ2-1 | TRBV9 | . | .
TGTGCCAGCAGCCTACGAGGGTTCTCCGCGAACACCGGGGAGCTGTTTTTT | CASSLRGFSANTGELFF | TRBJ2-2 | TRBV11-3 | . | .
TGTGCCAGCAGCTTACCCCCCGGGACTTATAACACCGGGGAGCTGTTTTTT | CASSLPPGTYNTGELFF | TRBJ2-2 | TRBV7-9 | . | .
TGTGCCAGCAGCTTAGATAGCTTGGGAGCTTTCTTT | CASSLDSLGAFF | TRBJ1-1 | TRBV7-9 | . | .
TGTGCCAGCAGTTACTCTCACCCCCGGACAGGGGGAGAGGCTTTCTTT | CASSYSHPRTGGEAFF | TRBJ1-1 | TRBV6-5 | TRBD1 | .
TGTGCCAGCAGTTCGTCGACAGTGCCCTATGGCTACACCTTC | CASSSSTVPYGYTF | TRBJ1-2 | TRBV28 | . | few
TGTGCCAGCAGTTACAGGGGGGATACGCAGTATTTT | CASSYRGDTQYF | TRBJ2-3 | TRBV6-6 | . | once
TGTGCCAGCGCTCCAGGGACTAGCGGTGAGCAGTTCTTC | CASAPGTSGEQFF | TRBJ2-1 | TRBV2 | TRBD2 | few
TGTGCCAGCAGCTCAGGACAGCACACTGAAGCTTTCTTT | CASSSGQHTEAFF | TRBJ1-1 | TRBV7-9 | . | once
TGTGCCAGCGGACCCCGGGAGTGGATTACAGATACGCAGTATTTT | CASGPREWITDTQYF | TRBJ2-3 | TRBV9 | . | .
TGTGCCAGCAGTCCCTCGACAGGGGGCGCGGGCGGCTACACCTTC | CASSPSTGGAGGYTF | TRBJ1-2 | TRBV6-5 | TRBD1 | .
TGTGCCAGCGTGCGCGGGGCCAGCTCCTACGAGCAGTACTTC | CASVRGASSYEQYF | TRBJ2-7 | TRBV6-5 | . | once
TGTGCCACCAGTGATGGGACAGGGGATGGCTACACCTTC | CATSDGTGDGYTF | TRBJ1-2 | TRBV24-1 | TRBD1 | .
TGTGCCACCAGTGGGCCCAGGGGGCCCGGGGGCTACGAGCAGTACTTC | CATSGPRGPGGYEQYF | TRBJ2-7 | TRBV24-1 | TRBD1 | .
TGTGCCAGCAGCCAAGAGGACAGCCCTTCGAATGGCTACACCTTC | CASSQEDSPSNGYTF | TRBJ1-2 | TRBV4-2 | . | .
TGTGCCAGCAGCTTGGGGGGACAGAGCACAGATACGCAGTATTTT | CASSLGGQSTDTQYF | TRBJ2-3 | TRBV5-4 | TRBD1 | .
TGTGCCAGCAGCGCCGTAGCGGTCTCCTACAATGAGCAGTTCTTC | CASSAVAVSYNEQFF | TRBJ2-1 | TRBV9 | . | .
TGTGCCAGCCGTCGGGACACTGAAGCTTTCTTT | CASRRDTEAFF | TRBJ1-1 | TRBV3-1/TRBV3-2 | . | .
TGCGCCAGCAGCTTGACAGCGGGAGGGCCTAATGAGCAGTTCTTC | CASSLTAGGPNEQFF | TRBJ2-1 | TRBV5-1 | TRBD2 | .
TGTGCCAGCTCACCGCCGGGACGGGGGACCTACGAGCAGTACTTC | CASSPPGRGTYEQYF | TRBJ2-7 | TRBV18 | . | .
TGTGCCAGCAGGCCCCGGGTCAACTCTGGAAACACCATATATTTT | CASRPRVNSGNTIYF | TRBJ1-3 | TRBV6-5 | . | .
TGTGCCATCAGTGGAGGGGCGGGGTCTCTTTACGAGCAGTACTTC | CAISGGAGSLYEQYF | TRBJ2-7 | TRBV10-3 | . | .
TGTGCCAGCAGCCGACAGGGGAGGCGGGAGAAAGGAGATACGCAGTATTTT | CASSRQGRREKGDTQYF | TRBJ2-3 | TRBV5-6 | . | once
TGTGCCAGCAGCCTCGGACAGAAAGCTTTCTTT | CASSLGQKAFF | TRBJ1-1 | TRBV11-3 | . | .
TGCGCCAGCAGCCAAGAGGGCGCTCCGTCCATTCAGTACTTC | CASSQEGAPSIQYF | TRBJ2-4 | TRBV4-1 | . | .
TGTGCCAGCAGCATAGGGTCGAACAGCGGGAATACAGATACGCAGTATTTT | CASSIGSNSGNTDTQYF | TRBJ2-3 | TRBV7-8 | TRBD2 | .
TGTGCCAGCAGACAGACTCAGGGGCCGAACACTGAAGCTTTCTTT | CASRQTQGPNTEAFF | TRBJ1-1 | TRBV11-2 | . | .
TGTGCCAGCAGCTTGAGTTTTGGACTAGCGGGCGAGGGGACCGGGGAGCTGTTTTTT | CASSLSFGLAGEGTGELFF | TRBJ2-2 | TRBV11-3 | TRBD2 | .
TGTGCCACCAGTGATTCATTAGCGGAGCCGTACAATGAGCAGTTCTTC | CATSDSLAEPYNEQFF | TRBJ2-1 | TRBV24-1 | . | .
TGTGCTAGTGGTTCGGACAGGGAAGGCACTGAAGCTTTCTTT | CASGSDREGTEAFF | TRBJ1-1 | TRBV12-5 | TRBD1 | .
TGTGCCAGCAGCTTTTTCTCTCCGGAGGAGACCCAGTACTTC | CASSFFSPEETQYF | TRBJ2-5 | TRBV5-6 | . | once
TGTGCCAGCAGTCCGGGACACACCAACTATGGCTACACCTTC | CASSPGHTNYGYTF | TRBJ1-2 | TRBV6-4 | . | .
TGTGCCAGCAGCTACGGAATAGCGGGTAACCAAGAGACCCAGTACTTC | CASSYGIAGNQETQYF | TRBJ2-5 | TRBV7-9 | TRBD2 | .
TGTGCCTGGAGCCCGGGACAGGGGACGGCTAATTCACCCCTCCACTTT | CAWSPGQGTANSPLHF | TRBJ1-6 | TRBV30 | TRBD1 | .
TGCGCCAGCAGCTTGAATGGACAGGAAATCTATGGCTACACCTTC | CASSLNGQEIYGYTF | TRBJ1-2 | TRBV5-1 | TRBD1 | .
TGTGCCAGCAGCGTAGTGGAGGGCGGCGAGCAGTACTTC | CASSVVEGGEQYF | TRBJ2-7 | TRBV9 | . | .
TGCAGCGTTGGGTCGGGGGGTAATCAGCCCCAGCATTTT | CSVGSGGNQPQHF | TRBJ1-5 | TRBV29-1 | . | .
TGTGCCACCAGTGATCCCCGGACTAGCGACACAGATACGCAGTATTTT | CATSDPRTSDTDTQYF | TRBJ2-3 | TRBV24-1 | TRBD2 | .
TGTGCCAGCAGCTTAGAAACTAGCGGGAGTACTCAGTTCTTC | CASSLETSGSTQFF | TRBJ2-1 | TRBV11-3 | TRBD2 | .
TGTGCCAGCAGCTTAGCGATAGCGGGAGTATACGAGCAGTACTTC | CASSLAIAGVYEQYF | TRBJ2-7 | TRBV7-8 | TRBD2 | once
TGTGCCAGTAGCTCAGGGTTTAGCAATCAGCCCCAGCATTTT | CASSSGFSNQPQHF | TRBJ1-5 | TRBV19 | . | .
TGTGCCAGCAGTTACTCTAGAAACACCGGGGAGCTGTTTTTT | CASSYSRNTGELFF | TRBJ2-2 | TRBV6-6 | . | .
TGTGCCAGCAGAAAACAGGGGGCATCGGAGACCCAGTACTTC | CASRKQGASETQYF | TRBJ2-5 | TRBV3-1/TRBV3-2 | TRBD1 | .